The T cell receptor beta chain under discussion was sequenced for a study of T cell responses to AZD1222 COVID-19 vaccine. Study summary: Pooled samples include second doses given at about 4 or 12 weeks.

The CDR3 has 12 residues. The V end was cut by 0 bases, the J end by 11 bases, with 13 bases between. Germline loops: CDR1 GTSNPN, CDR2 SVGIG (reference sequence). Concerning this clone: Its specificity is not known.

Study-wide results and limits: Of the AZD1222 recipients, only six or seven were seropositive at baseline.

TCRdb's copy holds only in-frame clones and misses some; the assay was immunoSEQ multiplex PCR. The top ten hold approximately 17% of the sample, which has about 150,000 clones, more than 75% seen once. This receptor was obtained from an adult in good health. Sequenced here: peripheral blood, sampled on day 0 of AZD1222 vaccination. The V call is TRBV30, the J call TRBJ1-1; perhaps TRBD1 as D (5 bases). This CDR3 reads CAWSVQAGGAFF. The CDR3 nucleotides read TGTGCCTGGAGTGTACAGGCCGGGGGGGCTTTCTTT.